Included here is one TCR beta chain sequence, with context. These data are taken from a study of blood T cell repertoires in COVID-19. Turning to the study itself: Some COVID-19 samples were acute and others convalescent; all came from the United States, Italy and Spain. PBMCs, B-cell-depleted T cells, or T cells provided the cDNA or gDNA that made up the material.

Per the original data handling: Amplified reference gene primers provided the basis for estimating nucleated cell counts. The method was immunoSEQ multiplex PCR; TCRdb's version includes in-frame clones alone and lacks a portion of them. From that table come the V and J calls and clone size; the DNA was used to work out D and trimming. Of more than 100,000 clones listed, around 81% are singletons. Trimming stripped 5 bases from V and 0 bases from J, with 8 bases between. This CDR3 region has 14 residues. Germline CDR1 reads SNHLY; CDR2 reads FYNNEI. Specimen: peripheral blood. This sequence originates from a man aged 65 to 85 with acute or convalescent COVID-19. The rearrangement links TRBV2 to TRBJ1-3, with D uncertain. CDR3 protein: CASSRRNSGNTIYF. The CDR3 region has the DNA TGTGCCAGCAGTAGGAGAAACTCTGGAAACACCATATATTTT.